The subject of this entry is one T cell receptor (beta chain). Its specificity is unknown. The record originates from a study of graft-versus-host responses after intestinal transplantation. Study details: Multivisceral, liver-intestinal, or isolated intestinal grafts went to recipients. The whole recipient group had anti-thymocyte globulin induction followed by tacrolimus and steroids for around 3 years. Study outcomes and limitations: Elevated graft-versus-host to host-versus-graft clonal ratios in allografts were recorded for patients with graft-donor T cell macrochimerism. Present in recipient marrow, GvH clones included some that appeared first in ileum or blood.

Germline V gene data show CDR1 as MNHNY and CDR2 as SVGAGI (reference sequence). This CDR3 has 16 residues. V dropped 8 bases and J dropped 6; count of bases not matched to a gene: 17. TCRdb's table, derived via immunoSEQ multiplex PCR, lists solely in-frame clones and lacks some. The sample shows roughly 100,000 clones, 91% of them seen only once. The J gene is TRBJ1-2, the V gene TRBV6-6; 8 bases map to TRBD1. The TCR was taken from a human donor who was the organ donor for an intestinal transplant. The sequencing here drew on unstimulated CD4+ T cells sorted from spleen or lymph node cells, taken before transplant. CDR3 nucleotide sequence: TGTGCCAGCGCTCGGGACAGGCCCGCCCTGGGGAATGGCTACACCTTC. It yields the protein CASARDRPALGNGYTF.